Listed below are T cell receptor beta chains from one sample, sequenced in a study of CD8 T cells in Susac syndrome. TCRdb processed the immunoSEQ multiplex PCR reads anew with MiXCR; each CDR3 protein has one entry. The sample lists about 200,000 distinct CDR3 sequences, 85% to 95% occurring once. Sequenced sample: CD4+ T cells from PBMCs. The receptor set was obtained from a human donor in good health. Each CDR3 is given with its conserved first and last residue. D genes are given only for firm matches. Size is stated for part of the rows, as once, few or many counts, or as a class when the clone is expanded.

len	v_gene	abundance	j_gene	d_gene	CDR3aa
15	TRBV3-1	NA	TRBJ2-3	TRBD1	CASSLRDRQGDTQYF
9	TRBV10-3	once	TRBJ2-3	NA	CAVGDTQYF
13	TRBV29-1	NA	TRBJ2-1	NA	CSAGGTGHNEQFF
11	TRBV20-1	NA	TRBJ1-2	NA	CSAVQGYGYTF
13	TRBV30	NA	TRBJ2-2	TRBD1	CAWCQGAAGELFF
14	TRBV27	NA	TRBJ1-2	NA	CASSLFGAGGGYTF
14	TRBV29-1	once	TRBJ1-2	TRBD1	CSVDRRTGLYGYTF
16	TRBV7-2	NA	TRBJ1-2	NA	CASSSPLGEVNYGYTF
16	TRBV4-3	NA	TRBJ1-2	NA	CASSQGTGFALYGYTF
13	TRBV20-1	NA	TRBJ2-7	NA	CSARRVVGYEQYF
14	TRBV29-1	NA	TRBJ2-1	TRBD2	CSVVTSGAPVEQFF
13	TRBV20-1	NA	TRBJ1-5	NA	CSARQGGNQPQHF
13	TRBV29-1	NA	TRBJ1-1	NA	CSALTASGSEAFF
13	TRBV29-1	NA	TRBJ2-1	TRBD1	CSGVTGTFNEQFF
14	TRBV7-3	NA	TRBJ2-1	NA	CASSLDATPSEQFF
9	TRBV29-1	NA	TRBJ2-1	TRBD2	CSVGTSQFF
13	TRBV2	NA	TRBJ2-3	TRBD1	CASGTGNTDTQYF
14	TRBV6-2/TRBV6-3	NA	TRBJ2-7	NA	CASSYGPGTYEQYF
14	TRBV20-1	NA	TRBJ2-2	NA	CSASSPATTGELFF
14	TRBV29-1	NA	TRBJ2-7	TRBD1	CSVEGGRGQSEQYF
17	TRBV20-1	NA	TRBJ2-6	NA	CSARRDTYLFGANVLTF
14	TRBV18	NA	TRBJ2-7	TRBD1	CASSPLDRGYEQYF
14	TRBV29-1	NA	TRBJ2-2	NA	CSVLVAASAGELFF
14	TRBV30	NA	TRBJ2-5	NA	CASTKSGFKETQYF
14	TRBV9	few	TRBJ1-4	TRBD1	CASSPGTANEKLFF
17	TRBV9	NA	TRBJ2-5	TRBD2	CASSRSSGRLGQETQYF
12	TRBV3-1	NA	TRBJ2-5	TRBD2	CASNGRVKTQYF
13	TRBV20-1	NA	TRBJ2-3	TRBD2	CSATVAGVNTQYF
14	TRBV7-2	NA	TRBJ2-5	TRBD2	CASTPSGGAETQYF
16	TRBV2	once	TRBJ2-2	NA	CASSVRSGRNTGELFF
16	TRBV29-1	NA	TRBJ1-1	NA	CSVDWAPGQGNTEAFF
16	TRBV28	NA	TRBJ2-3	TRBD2	CASSASGTSGTDTQYF